This TCR beta chain originates from a study of neurological immune-mediated disorders. The sample holds many counts of this clonotype. TCRdb reprocessed the 5' RACE reads with MiXCR, giving one entry per CDR3 protein. The sample carries 69,000 or so distinct CDR3 sequences, approximately 5% recorded once. This CDR3 has 16 amino acids. V shed 5 bases and J 8 bases; nucleotides not matched to a gene: 16. CDR1 and CDR2 (germline): SEHNR, FQNEAQ (reference sequence). Sequencing was performed on PBMCs. This clonotype was sampled from a woman aged 65 to 85 with multiple sclerosis. This chain links TRBV7-9 with TRBJ1-2, with 8 bases aligning to TRBD1. CDR3 bases: TGTGCCAGCAGCCGTCCGGAGCAACAGGGGGTAGGAGGCTACACCTTC. This gives the protein CASSRPEQQGVGGYTF.